Following are 19 T cell receptor beta chains from one sample sequenced in a study of response to subunit inactivated influenza vaccine. Each CDR3 protein gets one entry after TCRdb re-called the RT-PCR reads with MiXCR. The sample shows over 400,000 distinct CDR3 sequences, about a tenth of them seen only once. The specimen was PBMCs from blood, collected 45 days after vaccination. Receptors were obtained from a man aged 45-60 years who received an inactivated influenza vaccine.

This clonotype appeared many times. DNA for the CDR3: TGCGCCAGCAGCTTGGATCTGGTCTCCTACGAGCAGTACTTC. Translated: CASSLDLVSYEQYF. The chain recombines TRBV5-1 with TRBJ2-7; no clear D. Germline CDR1 and CDR2: SGHRS and YFSETQ. The V end lost 0 bases, the J end lost 0 bases, and 7 bases lay between the germline ends. The CDR3 has 14 amino acids.

The chain joins TRBV5-1 to TRBJ2-1; D may correspond to TRBD1 or TRBD2 (5 bases each). Trimming shortened V by 7 bases and J by 7 bases, and 18 bases separated the two germline ends. The CDR3 covers 14 residues. Germline V gives CDR1 SGHRS, CDR2 YFSETQ. Here the CDR3 reads CASCREIRGNEQFF. CDR3 coding DNA: TGCGCCAGCTGCAGGGAGATCCGGGGTAATGAGCAGTTCTTC.

This chain connects TRBV6-2 or TRBV6-3 to TRBJ1-5; tentative D call: TRBD1 (6 bases). Deletions cut 7 bases from V and 1 base from J, with 8 bases between. CDR1 is MNHEY, CDR2 SVGEGT, per germline. The CDR3 consists of 13 residues. CDR3: CASTDRSNQPQHF. The CDR3 DNA follows: TGTGCCAGCACCGACAGGAGCAATCAGCCCCAGCATTTT.

This clonotype occurred many times. V usage is TRBV6-1 and J usage is TRBJ1-1; 10 nucleotides line up with TRBD1. CDR1 is MNHNS and CDR2 is SASEGT in the germline V gene. The CDR3 totals 15 residues. Trimming removed 3 bases from V and 6 bases from J; junction bases left unmatched: 7. The chain's CDR3 is CASSDNDRGRPEAFF. For the CDR3, the DNA is TGTGCCAGCAGTGATAATGACAGGGGGCGACCTGAAGCTTTCTTT.

This clonotype was seen repeatedly, ten times or more. The chain has TRBV20-1 and TRBJ2-1; no reliable D call. This CDR3 spans 13 amino acids. V lost 0 bases and J 9 bases, leaving 12 bases between the germline ends. From germline, CDR1 is DFQATT and CDR2 SNEGSKA (reference sequence). This CDR3 reads CSARDVRATEQFF. In DNA, the CDR3 is TGCAGTGCTAGAGATGTCCGGGCGACTGAGCAGTTCTTC.

This clonotype came up many times. The rearrangement joins TRBV7-8 to TRBJ2-5; 9 positions match TRBD1. The CDR3 is 15 amino acids. J was trimmed by 2 bases and V by 5 bases; bases with no gene match: 6. The V gene's germline CDR1 is SGHVS and CDR2 FQNEAQ. CDR3: CASSGPGQGQETQYF. The CDR3 coding sequence is TGTGCCAGCAGCGGACCGGGACAGGGACAAGAGACCCAGTACTTC. Based on the CDR3 plus reference TRBV7-8 and TRBJ2-5, the full variable domain is GAGVSQSPRYKVAKRGQDVALRCDPISGHVSLFWYQQALGQGPEFLTYFQNEAQLDKSGLPSDRFFAERPEGSVSTLKIQRTQQEDSAVYLCASSGPGQGQETQYFGPGTRLLVL.

This clonotype showed up just a few times. The rearrangement joins TRBV12-3 or TRBV12-4 to TRBJ1-1, with TRBD1 matching 7 bases. The CDR3 runs 14 residues. With V trimmed by 3 bases and J by 1 base, 2 bases remained unmatched. The chain's CDR3 is CASSFRGKNTEAFF. The CDR3 DNA follows: TGTGCCAGCAGTTTCAGGGGGAAGAACACTGAAGCTTTCTTT.

This clonotype has just a few counts. The chain joins TRBV5-1 to TRBJ2-2; unclear D gene. This CDR3 is 14 amino acids long. Germline V lookup: CDR1 SGHRS, CDR2 YFSETQ. The V end lost 0 bases, the J end lost 3 bases, and 6 bases lay between the germline ends. The CDR3 region is CASSLDVHTGELFF. The CDR3 nucleotides read TGCGCCAGCAGCTTGGACGTCCACACCGGGGAGCTGTTTTTT.

This clonotype was observed a few times. The rearrangement joins TRBV5-6 to TRBJ2-7; 8 bases are a match to TRBD1. The CDR3 is 16 residues long. With 1 base clipped from V and 1 base from J, the junction kept 7 bases outside the gene matches. Germline CDR1 is SGHDT and CDR2 is YYEEEE. CDR3 in amino acids: CASSLLRQGPSYEQYF. The CDR3 nucleotides are TGTGCCAGCAGCTTGCTTCGACAGGGGCCGTCCTACGAGCAGTACTTC.

This clonotype turned up a few times. The chain carries TRBV5-1 and TRBJ2-7; D uncertain. CDR1 is SGHRS, CDR2 YFSETQ, per germline. The CDR3 consists of 14 residues. Trimming shortened V by 4 bases and J by 1 base, and 12 bases separated the two germline ends. In DNA, the CDR3 is TGCGCCAGCAGCGTAGTCCCGGGTTCCTACGAGCAGTACTTC. Its translation is CASSVVPGSYEQYF.

Remarks on this clonotype: This clone may be a read error of a much larger clone one base away. The chain combines TRBV24-1 with TRBJ2-2; 10 positions match TRBD2. There are 19 residues in the CDR3. Germline V gene lookup returns CDR1 KGHDR and CDR2 SFDVKD. With V trimmed by 9 bases and J by 2 bases, 17 bases remained unmatched. CDR3 DNA: TGTGCCACCGGTGCTGGGCGGGTAGCGGGGGGCATCAACACCGGGGAGCTGTTTTTT. Amino acid sequence: CATGAGRVAGGINTGELFF.

This clonotype was recorded a few times. The chain joins TRBV5-1 to TRBJ2-7, with TRBD1 matching over 11 bases. The CDR3 is 13 amino acids. Germline CDR1 SGHRS, CDR2 YFSETQ. The V segment lost 6 bases and the J segment 3 bases; nucleotides outside the gene matches: 2. The CDR3 DNA sequence: TGCGCCAGCAAAGGGACAGGGGGCTACGAGCAGTACTTC. Translating gives CASKGTGGYEQYF.

This clonotype was observed a handful of times. V gene TRBV7-9 combines with J gene TRBJ2-5; D is possibly TRBD1 (6 bases). The CDR3 extends over 14 amino acids. The V and J ends lost 1 base and 4 bases respectively, with 10 bases between them. Per germline, CDR1 SEHNR and CDR2 FQNEAQ (reference sequence). The CDR3 nucleotides read TGTGCCAGCAGCTTAGGATCAGGGGCAGAGACCCAGTACTTC. Encoded protein: CASSLGSGAETQYF.

V gene TRBV6-5 combines with J gene TRBJ1-1; 7 bases agree with TRBD1. The germline V gene encodes CDR1 MNHEY and CDR2 SVGAGI. With V trimmed by 5 bases and J by 6 bases, 3 bases remained unmatched. The CDR3 extends over 12 amino acids. The CDR3 coding sequence is TGTGCCAGCAGTACGACAGGGTCTGAAGCTTTCTTT. This encodes CASSTTGSEAFF.

This clonotype was counted only a few times. The chain carries TRBV29-1 and TRBJ2-7, with D possibly TRBD2 on 6 matching bases. Between the trimmed V and J ends, which lost 3 bases and 2 bases, there was a span of 14 bases. CDR1 SQVTM and CDR2 ANQGSEA come from the germline V gene. This CDR3 has 14 amino acids. This CDR3 is CSVEVSGGTYEQYF. CDR3 coding DNA: TGCAGCGTTGAGGTCAGTGGGGGGACCTACGAGCAGTACTTC.

This clonotype was detected only a few times. This chain uses TRBV7-9 with TRBJ1-1; 7 bases fit TRBD1. J gave up 2 bases and V 4 bases, and 7 bases lay outside the gene matches. CDR1 and CDR2 from the germline V gene are SEHNR and FQNEAQ (reference sequence). The CDR3 loop spans 15 amino acids. The CDR3 sequence is CASSSIQGKNTEAFF. CDR3 coding DNA: TGTGCCAGCAGCTCAATACAGGGGAAAAACACTGAAGCTTTCTTT.

The chain joins TRBV7-3 to TRBJ1-2, with TRBD1 matching over 8 bases. The CDR3 covers 13 residues. Germline V lookup: CDR1 SGHTA, CDR2 FQGTGA. Germline trimming cut 5 bases from V and 8 bases from J; bases unmatched to any gene: 7. The DNA for the CDR3 is TGTGCCAGCAGCCGCACAGGGGGAAGGGGCTACACCTTC. This sequence encodes CASSRTGGRGYTF.

V and J are TRBV29-1 and TRBJ1-1; D is unclear. Between the trimmed V and J ends, which lost 2 bases and 2 bases, there was a span of 9 bases. CDR3 size: 13 residues. Germline loops: CDR1 SQVTM, CDR2 ANQGSEA. The CDR3 region is CSVEPDGNTEAFF. CDR3 sequence (DNA): TGCAGCGTTGAACCGGACGGTAACACTGAAGCTTTCTTT.

The chain is built from TRBV21-1 and TRBJ1-5. TRBV21-1 counts as a pseudogene. The CDR3 runs 15 residues. This chain's CDR3 is CASSTGFGSNQPQHF. The CDR3 DNA follows: TGTGCCAGCAGCACTGGGTTCGGGAGCAATCAGCCCCAGCATTTT.